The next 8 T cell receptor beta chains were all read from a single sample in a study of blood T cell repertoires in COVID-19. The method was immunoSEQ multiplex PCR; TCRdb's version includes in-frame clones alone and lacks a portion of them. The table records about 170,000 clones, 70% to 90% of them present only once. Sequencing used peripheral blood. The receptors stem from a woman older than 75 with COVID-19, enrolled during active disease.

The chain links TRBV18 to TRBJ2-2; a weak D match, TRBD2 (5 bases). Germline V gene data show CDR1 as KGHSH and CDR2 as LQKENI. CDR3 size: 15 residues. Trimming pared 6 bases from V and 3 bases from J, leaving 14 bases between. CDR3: CASSKYSGDTGELFF. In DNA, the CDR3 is TGTGCCAGCTCTAAATATTCCGGGGACACCGGGGAGCTGTTTTTT.

The CDR3 nucleotides are TGCAGCGTTGAAATCGGAGGGACGGGCAATCAGCCCCAGCATTTT. Encoded protein: CSVEIGGTGNQPQHF. This chain links TRBV29-1 with TRBJ1-5; D may be TRBD1 (5 bases). Trimming removed 2 bases at V and 2 bases at J, with 13 bases between. There are 15 residues in the CDR3. Germline assignment: CDR1 SQVTM and CDR2 ANQGSEA.

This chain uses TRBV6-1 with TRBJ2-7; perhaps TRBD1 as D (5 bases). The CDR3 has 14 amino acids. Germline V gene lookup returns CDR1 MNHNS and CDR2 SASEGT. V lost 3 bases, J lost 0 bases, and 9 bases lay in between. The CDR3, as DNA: TGTGCCAGCAGTGACAGGGCGAGCTCCTACGAGCAGTACTTC. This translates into CASSDRASSYEQYF.

The CDR3 loop reads CASSIGLAAFETQYF. For the CDR3, the DNA is TGTGCCAGTAGTATCGGGCTAGCTGCGTTCGAGACCCAGTACTTC. The chain links TRBV19 to TRBJ2-5; D is possibly TRBD2 (5 bases). The germline V gene has CDR1 LNHDA and CDR2 SQIVND (reference sequence). With 3 bases removed from V and 5 bases from J, the gap between germline ends came to 16 bases. The CDR3 contains 15 residues. Full variable domain (missing parts from reference TRBV19 and TRBJ2-5): DGGITQSPKYLFRKEGQNVTLSCEQNLNHDAMYWYRQDPGQGLRLIYYSQIVNDFQKGDIAEGYSVSREKKESFPLTVTSAQKNPTAFYLCASSIGLAAFETQYFGPGTRLLVL.

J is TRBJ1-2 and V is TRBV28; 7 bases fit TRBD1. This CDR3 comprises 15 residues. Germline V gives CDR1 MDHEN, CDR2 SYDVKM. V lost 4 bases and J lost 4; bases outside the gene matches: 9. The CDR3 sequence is CASSSAGGPVYGYTF. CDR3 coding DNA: TGTGCCAGCAGTTCGGCAGGGGGGCCAGTCTATGGCTACACCTTC.

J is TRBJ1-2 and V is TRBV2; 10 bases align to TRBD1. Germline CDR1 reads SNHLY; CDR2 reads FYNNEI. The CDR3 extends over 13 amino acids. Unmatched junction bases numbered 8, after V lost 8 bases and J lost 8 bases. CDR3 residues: CASEEGQGRGYTF. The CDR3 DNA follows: TGTGCCAGCGAGGAGGGACAGGGGCGGGGCTACACCTTC.

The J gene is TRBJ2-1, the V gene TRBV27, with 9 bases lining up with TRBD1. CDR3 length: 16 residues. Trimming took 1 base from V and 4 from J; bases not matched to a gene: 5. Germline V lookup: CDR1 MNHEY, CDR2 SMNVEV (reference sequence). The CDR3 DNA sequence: TGTGCCAGCAGTTTATTCGGGACAGGGTATTACAATGAGCAGTTCTTC. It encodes CASSLFGTGYYNEQFF.

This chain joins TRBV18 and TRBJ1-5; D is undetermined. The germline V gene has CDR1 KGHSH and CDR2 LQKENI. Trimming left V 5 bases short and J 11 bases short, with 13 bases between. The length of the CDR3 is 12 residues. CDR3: CASSSGEGSQHF. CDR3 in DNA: TGTGCCAGCTCATCCGGGGAGGGATCCCAGCATTTT.